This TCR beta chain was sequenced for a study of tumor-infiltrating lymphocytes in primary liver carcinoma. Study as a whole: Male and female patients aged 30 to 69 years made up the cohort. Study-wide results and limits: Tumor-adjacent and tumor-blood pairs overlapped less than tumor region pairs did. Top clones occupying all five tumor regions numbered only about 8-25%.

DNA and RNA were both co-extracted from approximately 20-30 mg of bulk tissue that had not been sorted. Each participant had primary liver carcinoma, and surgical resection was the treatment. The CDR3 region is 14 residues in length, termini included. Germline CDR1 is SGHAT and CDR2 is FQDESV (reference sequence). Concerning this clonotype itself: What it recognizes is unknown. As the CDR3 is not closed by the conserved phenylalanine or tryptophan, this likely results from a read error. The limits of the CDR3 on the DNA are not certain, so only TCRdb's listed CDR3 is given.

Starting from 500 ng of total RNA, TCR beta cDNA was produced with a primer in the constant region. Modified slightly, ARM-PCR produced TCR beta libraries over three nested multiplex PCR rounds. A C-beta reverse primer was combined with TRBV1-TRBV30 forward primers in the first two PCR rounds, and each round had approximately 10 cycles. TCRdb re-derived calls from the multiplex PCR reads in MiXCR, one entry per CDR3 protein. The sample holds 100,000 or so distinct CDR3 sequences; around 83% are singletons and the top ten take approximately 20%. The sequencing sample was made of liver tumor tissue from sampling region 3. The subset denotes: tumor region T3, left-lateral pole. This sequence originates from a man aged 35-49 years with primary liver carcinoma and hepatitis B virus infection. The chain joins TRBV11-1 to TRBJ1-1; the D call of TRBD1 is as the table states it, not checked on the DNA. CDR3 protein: CASILSRGIAEVFS.